Reported below is one T cell receptor beta chain. Its target is unknown. This CDR3 comprises 12 residues. Germline loops: CDR1 LGHNA, CDR2 YNFKEQ. Trimming removed 4 bases at V and 9 bases at J, with 13 bases between. Naive CD8 cells were CD45RO-negative, positively selected for CCR7, excluding terminally differentiated effector memory CD45RA+ cells. This sample is part of a study of shared clonotypes between healthy human individuals. Overall study findings and caveats: As a rule, naive subsets had a larger estimated richness than memory subsets. Clonotypes not shared had lower generation probabilities than those common to all four donors.

TCRdb's copy holds only in-frame clones and misses some; the assay was immunoSEQ multiplex PCR. The sample consists of 650,000 to 800,000 clones, around 92% of them appearing once. The chain links TRBV4-2 to TRBJ2-7, with D perhaps being TRBD1 or TRBD2 (5 bases each). The sample comprised naive CD8+ T cells sorted from blood. The receptor comes from a young man in good health. The CDR3 loop is CASSPPRGAQYF. In DNA, the CDR3 is TGTGCCAGCAGCCCCCCAAGGGGAGCGCAGTACTTC.